This is a list of T cell receptor beta chains from one sample in a study of regulatory T cells in long-lasting Graves disease. TCRdb reanalysed the multiplex PCR reads using MiXCR and keeps one entry per CDR3 protein. The sample includes fewer than 400,000 distinct CDR3 sequences, 15% to 20% seen only once; the top ten take approximately 35%. Sequencing used peripheral blood mononuclear cells (PBMCs), obtained at new diagnosis, from a patient treated with antithyroid drugs. Every receptor here comes from a female donor with Graves disease. Both conserved end residues are part of each CDR3. The D gene is left open where the match is weak. The listing skips clone size in some rows; elsewhere it reads once, few, many or a size class.

TRBD1,TRBJ1-2,TRBV2,many,CASSERTGWGYTF,TGTGCCAGCAGTGAAAGGACAGGGTGGGGCTACACCTTC
TRBD2,TRBJ2-3,TRBV28,many,CASSRLAGGFTDTQYF,TGTGCCAGCAGTAGGCTAGCGGGAGGGTTCACAGATACGCAGTATTTT
TRBD2,TRBJ2-5,TRBV24-1,many,CATSDPSGMGETQYF,TGTGCCACCAGTGACCCTAGCGGGATGGGAGAGACCCAGTACTTC
.,TRBJ2-3,TRBV7-9,.,CASGGWLSTDTQYF,TGTGCCAGCGGGGGGTGGCTAAGCACAGATACGCAGTATTTT
.,TRBJ2-1,TRBV29-1,.,CSASTGRPSNEQFF,TGCAGCGCTTCGACAGGGAGGCCCTCCAATGAGCAGTTCTTC
.,TRBJ1-4,TRBV20-1,many,CSARISGEVATNEKLFF,TGCAGTGCTAGAATATCGGGGGAGGTTGCAACTAATGAAAAACTGTTTTTT
TRBD1,TRBJ1-5,TRBV9,.,CASARGPVFNQPQHF,TGTGCCAGCGCGAGGGGGCCGGTCTTTAATCAGCCCCAGCATTTT
.,TRBJ2-2,TRBV12-3/TRBV12-4,many,CASLWFPNTGELFF,TGTGCCAGCCTGTGGTTCCCGAACACCGGGGAGCTGTTTTTT
TRBD1,TRBJ1-3,TRBV12-3/TRBV12-4,many,CASSSGQGATGNTIYF,TGTGCCAGCAGTTCGGGACAGGGAGCTACTGGAAACACCATATATTTT
.,TRBJ2-5,TRBV15,.,CATSLDGSRGETQYF,TGTGCCACCAGCTTGGACGGATCGAGGGGAGAGACCCAGTACTTC
.,TRBJ1-5,TRBV7-3,.,CAGSPTLRARRGDQPQHF,TGTGCCGGCAGCCCTACCCTCCGGGCGAGGAGGGGAGATCAGCCCCAGCATTTT
.,TRBJ2-7,TRBV19,many,CASSNHGRQWVNEQYF,TGTGCCAGTAGTAACCATGGCCGACAATGGGTCAACGAGCAGTACTTC
.,TRBJ2-1,TRBV6-5,many,CASSYGADEQFF,TGTGCCAGCAGTTACGGTGCAGATGAGCAGTTCTTC
.,TRBJ2-2,TRBV12-3/TRBV12-4,many,CASSRDSNTGELFF,TGTGCCAGCAGCCGGGACTCTAACACCGGGGAGCTGTTTTTT
.,TRBJ2-5,TRBV12-3/TRBV12-4,many,CASSLQGMKETQYF,TGTGCCAGCAGTTTACAGGGAATGAAAGAGACCCAGTACTTC
TRBD1,TRBJ2-5,TRBV29-1,.,CSCRDGTVPKETQYF,TGCAGCTGTCGCGACGGGACAGTCCCAAAAGAGACCCAGTACTTC
.,TRBJ1-6,TRBV7-2,many,CASSLVENSPLHF,TGTGCCAGCAGCTTGGTGGAGAATTCACCCCTCCACTTT
.,TRBJ1-6,TRBV7-9,many,CASSSGVLGFNSPLHF,TGTGCCAGCAGCTCGGGGGTTCTTGGATTTAATTCACCCCTCCACTTT
.,TRBJ2-3,TRBV30,few,CAWSMGFGTDTQYF,TGTGCCTGGAGTATGGGTTTCGGCACAGATACGCAGTATTTT
.,TRBJ1-5,TRBV30,few,CAWSVVGISGNQPQHF,TGTGCCTGGAGTGTAGTAGGGATTTCGGGCAATCAGCCCCAGCATTTT
TRBD2,TRBJ2-3,TRBV28,many,CASRRLAGLTDTQYF,TGTGCCAGCAGACGACTAGCGGGACTCACAGATACGCAGTATTTT
.,TRBJ2-3,TRBV20-1,few,CSARSLIAEQSSTDTQYF,TGCAGTGCTCGATCCCTTATAGCGGAGCAATCTAGCACAGATACGCAGTATTTT
.,TRBJ1-1,TRBV10-1,few,CASSEDRRTEAFF,TGCGCCAGCAGTGAGGATAGGAGGACTGAAGCTTTCTTT
TRBD2,TRBJ2-5,TRBV20-1,.,CSASPTSGETQYF,TGCAGTGCTAGCCCCACTAGCGGGGAGACCCAGTACTTC
TRBD2,TRBJ2-7,TRBV24-1,many,CATSERGSGSSSYEQYF,TGTGCCACCAGTGAAAGGGGTAGCGGGTCGAGCTCCTACGAGCAGTACTTC
.,TRBJ1-2,TRBV9,few,CASSYLGGYTF,TGTGCCAGCAGCTACCTGGGGGGCTACACCTTC
.,TRBJ1-2,TRBV12-3/TRBV12-4,many,CASSFAIGYTF,TGTGCCAGCAGTTTCGCTATCGGCTACACCTTC
.,TRBJ2-7,TRBV2,many,CASSLVVRSYEQYF,TGTGCCAGCAGCTTAGTCGTCAGGTCCTACGAGCAGTACTTC
.,TRBJ2-5,TRBV16,few,CASSQGGFRETQYF,TGTGCCAGCAGCCAAGGGGGTTTCCGAGAGACCCAGTACTTC
.,TRBJ2-1,TRBV20-1,few,CSSGGGSYNEQFF,TGCAGTTCGGGGGGCGGATCTTACAATGAGCAGTTCTTC
.,TRBJ2-7,TRBV6-1,.,CASSQGPPEQQYF,TGTGCCAGCAGCCAAGGACCCCCAGAGCAGCAGTACTTC
TRBD2,TRBJ2-1,TRBV6-5,.,CASSYWGLEDNEQFF,TGTGCCAGCAGTTACTGGGGACTAGAGGACAATGAGCAGTTCTTC
.,TRBJ1-5,TRBV12-3/TRBV12-4,many,CASSLPSGPQHF,TGTGCCAGCAGTTTACCCTCCGGGCCCCAGCATTTT
.,TRBJ2-2,TRBV6-2/TRBV6-3,many,CASSYAGTLTGELFF,TGTGCCAGCAGTTACGCCGGGACCTTGACCGGGGAGCTGTTTTTT
.,TRBJ2-7,TRBV14,.,CASSLRDWGYEQYF,TGTGCCAGCAGCCTCCGGGACTGGGGCTACGAGCAGTACTTC
TRBD2,TRBJ2-3,TRBV3-1,many,CASSQSGSPTDTQYF,TGTGCCAGCAGCCAGAGCGGGAGCCCCACAGATACGCAGTATTTT
.,TRBJ1-4,TRBV28,few,CATGGATNEELFF,TGTGCCACCGGAGGCGCAACTAATGAAGAACTGTTTTTT
.,TRBJ1-2,TRBV7-9,.,CASSLGGVLGGYTF,TGTGCCAGCAGCTTAGGGGGCGTCTTGGGTGGCTACACCTTC
.,TRBJ2-3,TRBV12-3/TRBV12-4,many,CASSEGGIRTDTQYF,TGTGCCAGCAGTGAGGGTGGTATCCGGACGGATACGCAGTATTTT
TRBD2,TRBJ2-1,TRBV19,many,CASSTPEREFNEQFF,TGTGCCAGTAGCACCCCTGAGCGGGAGTTCAATGAGCAGTTCTTC
TRBD1,TRBJ2-1,TRBV20-1,.,CSAPALGQGSDNEQFF,TGCAGTGCTCCTGCCCTTGGACAGGGATCCGACAATGAGCAGTTCTTC
.,TRBJ1-5,TRBV3-1,few,CASSQDSGVNQPQHF,TGTGCCAGCAGCCAAGATTCAGGGGTCAATCAGCCCCAGCATTTT
.,TRBJ1-1,TRBV19,many,CASTGLNTEAFF,TGTGCCAGTACGGGTCTGAACACTGAAGCTTTCTTT
.,TRBJ1-5,TRBV27,many,CASSQYFNQPQHF,TGTGCCAGCAGCCAGTACTTCAATCAGCCCCAGCATTTT
.,TRBJ1-4,TRBV6-1,.,CASSPLGRTNEKLFF,TGTGCCAGCAGCCCCCTCGGGAGAACTAATGAAAAACTGTTTTTT
.,TRBJ2-3,TRBV27,many,CASTTGGSDTQYF,TGTGCCAGCACCACAGGTGGTTCAGATACGCAGTATTTT
.,TRBJ1-1,TRBV28,many,CASSSPTGLLTEAFF,TGTGCCAGCAGTTCACCCACCGGACTCCTAACTGAAGCTTTCTTT
.,TRBJ2-4,TRBV10-1,few,CASSESPRSLAKNIQYF,TGCGCCAGCAGTGAATCTCCAAGGAGCTTAGCCAAAAACATTCAGTACTTC
.,TRBJ2-1,TRBV29-1,many,CSVEWSGSYNEQFF,TGCAGCGTTGAATGGTCAGGTTCATACAATGAGCAGTTCTTC
.,TRBJ2-1,TRBV19,many,CASKGFGNLRNEQFF,TGTGCCAGTAAGGGCTTTGGCAACCTCCGAAATGAGCAGTTCTTC
TRBD2,TRBJ2-3,TRBV18,few,CASSPLARTRTSWTDTQYF,TGTGCCAGCTCACCATTAGCCAGGACGAGGACTAGCTGGACAGATACGCAGTATTTT
.,TRBJ2-1,TRBV28,.,CVSRYQGNRAYNEQFF,TGTGTCAGCAGATACCAGGGCAATAGGGCCTACAATGAGCAGTTCTTC
TRBD1,TRBJ2-5,TRBV20-1,many,CSARRGQAEETQYF,TGCAGTGCTAGACGAGGACAGGCTGAAGAGACCCAGTACTTC
TRBD1,TRBJ2-1,TRBV5-1,many,CASSLSGTGYNEQFF,TGCGCCAGCAGCTTGTCCGGGACAGGATACAATGAGCAGTTCTTC
TRBD1,TRBJ1-4,TRBV7-2,many,CASTLKTSGTEAEKLFF,TGTGCCAGCACCCTGAAAACTTCCGGGACAGAGGCTGAAAAACTGTTTTTT
.,TRBJ1-5,TRBV12-3/TRBV12-4,many,CASSFWGSSNQPQHF,TGTGCCAGCAGTTTCTGGGGATCGAGCAATCAGCCCCAGCATTTT
.,TRBJ2-1,TRBV3-1,few,CASSISYQAVNNEQFF,TGTGCCAGCAGCATATCCTATCAGGCAGTCAACAATGAGCAGTTCTTC
.,TRBJ1-1,TRBV28,few,CASKTRDTEAFF,TGTGCCAGCAAGACTCGGGACACTGAAGCTTTCTTT